This T cell receptor beta chain was recovered during a study of T cells in narcolepsy. Broader study findings: Comparing one patient's CSF and blood CD4+ clonotypes highlighted HCRT- and TRIB2-specific autoreactive clonotypes.

A remark on this clone: The antigen remains unidentified.

Profiled with immunoSEQ multiplex PCR; TCRdb holds only in-frame clones, not every one. Of around 18,000 clones listed, more than 75% were seen once; the top ten hold 0.7% to 0.85%. Germline V gives CDR1 LNHDA, CDR2 SQIVND (reference sequence). The V gene lost 5 bases and the J gene lost 10 bases, with 21 bases spanning the gap. CDR3 size: 16 residues. The clonotype originates from a human donor in good health. The sample comprised memory (CD45RA-) CD4+ T cells from blood. This chain uses TRBV19 with TRBJ1-6; a possible D gene is TRBD1 (5 bases). In DNA form, the CDR3 reads TGTGCCAGTAGTCCTCTAGGGGACGGCCGGGGGTCACCCCTCCACTTT. This codes for CASSPLGDGRGSPLHF.